The 13 T cell receptor beta chains below come from one sample, sequenced in a study of blood T cell repertoires in COVID-19. Clones were read by immunoSEQ multiplex PCR, and TCRdb kept only the in-frame ones, dropping some. The sample carries about 200,000 clones, 65% to 90% recorded once. The sample was peripheral blood. The receptors stem from a human donor in a cohort sampled during active COVID-19.

The V call is TRBV18, the J call TRBJ1-1; D remains ambiguous. V was clipped by 4 bases and J by 3 bases, with 9 bases between them. Germline CDR1 reads KGHSH; CDR2 reads LQKENI. The length of the CDR3 is 13 residues. The CDR3 is CASSRSQDTEAFF. DNA of the CDR3: TGTGCCAGCTCACGCAGCCAGGACACTGAAGCTTTCTTT.

This chain uses TRBV4-1 with TRBJ2-4, with 8 bases matching TRBD2. This CDR3 is built from 14 residues. Germline assignment: CDR1 MGHRA and CDR2 YSYEKL. Trimming took 4 bases from V and 5 from J; bases not matched to a gene: 4. The CDR3 loop is CASSLLAEENIQYF. The DNA for the CDR3 is TGCGCCAGCAGCCTACTAGCGGAAGAAAACATTCAGTACTTC.

The chain links TRBV27 to TRBJ1-5, with TRBD1 identical over 10 bases. CDR3 length equals 19 residues. Germline loops: CDR1 MNHEY, CDR2 SMNVEV (reference sequence). V dropped 6 bases and J dropped 4; count of bases not matched to a gene: 18. CDR3 residues: CASRTTTGGIIEGNQPQHF. The CDR3 DNA sequence: TGTGCCAGCAGGACAACGACAGGGGGCATTATCGAAGGGAATCAGCCCCAGCATTTT.

The chain joins TRBV5-1 to TRBJ1-5; 7 nucleotides agree with TRBD1. With V trimmed by 3 bases and J by 1 base, 4 bases remained unmatched. CDR1 and CDR2 from the germline V gene are SGHRS and YFSETQ. The CDR3 is made up of 15 amino acids. The CDR3, as DNA: TGCGCCAGCAGCTCGACAGGGTTAAGCAATCAGCCCCAGCATTTT. Amino acids: CASSSTGLSNQPQHF.

The chain has TRBV6-1 and TRBJ2-7; 9 nucleotides match TRBD2. Germline assignment: CDR1 MNHNS and CDR2 SASEGT. J lost 2 bases, V lost 4 bases, and 9 bases had no gene match. The CDR3 contains 16 residues. DNA of the CDR3: TGTGCCAGCAGTGCCCATAGCGGGAGATACACCTACGAGCAGTACTTC. This encodes CASSAHSGRYTYEQYF.

This clone occurred once. The J gene is TRBJ2-7, the V gene TRBV7-8; no reliable D call. The CDR3 covers 12 residues. Germline CDR1 reads SGHVS; CDR2 reads FQNEAQ. Trimming removed 5 bases from V and 6 bases from J, with 11 bases in between. CDR3: CASSPNQREQYF. In DNA form, the CDR3 reads TGTGCCAGCAGCCCGAACCAGCGCGAGCAGTACTTC.

This clone has only one observation. The CDR3 sequence: CASSLSSDYTGELFF. The CDR3 nucleotides are TGTGCCAGCAGTTTATCGTCAGACTACACCGGGGAGCTGTTTTTT. The chain links TRBV27 to TRBJ2-2, with unresolved D. Germline assignment: CDR1 MNHEY and CDR2 SMNVEV (reference sequence). V was pared by 0 bases and J by 3 bases, with 8 bases between. The CDR3 has 15 residues.

This clone has just one count. The genes are TRBV7-9 and TRBJ2-1, with 9 bases matching TRBD1. The germline V gene has CDR1 SEHNR and CDR2 FQNEAQ (reference sequence). Trimming cost V 5 bases and J 6 bases; bases outside gene matches: 8. The CDR3 sequence is 15 residues long. Here the CDR3 DNA reads TGTGCCAGCAGCCATAGGACAGGGGCCATCAATGAGCAGTTCTTC. It yields the protein CASSHRTGAINEQFF.

The rearrangement joins TRBV7-9 to TRBJ2-4, with a tentative D call TRBD2 (6 bases). Trimming took off 5 bases at V and 6 bases at J, with 17 bases between the two ends. The germline V gene encodes CDR1 SEHNR and CDR2 FQNEAQ (reference sequence). The CDR3 is 15 amino acids. CDR3: CASSQLTRALNIQYF. Written as DNA, the CDR3 is TGTGCCAGCAGCCAGCTGACTAGGGCCTTAAACATTCAGTACTTC.

The chain employs TRBV12-1 and TRBJ2-1; the DNA was not used to check the table's D call, TRBD2. TRBV12-1 is a documented pseudogene. The CDR3 is 14 residues long. CDR3 protein: CASIGREGYNEQFF. For the CDR3, the DNA is TGTGCCAGCATTGGACGGGAGGGGTACAATGAGCAGTTCTTC.

The genes are TRBV19 and TRBJ2-6; D is perhaps TRBD1 (7 bases). The ends were cut back, 4 bases at V and 0 bases at J, with 22 bases in the middle. Germline V gene sequence: CDR1 LNHDA, CDR2 SQIVND (reference sequence). CDR3 size: 20 residues. This chain's CDR3 is CASSTGGRDSSSSGANVLTF. The CDR3 DNA follows: TGTGCCAGTAGTACCGGGGGCCGGGACAGCAGCTCCTCTGGGGCCAACGTCCTGACTTTC.

This sequence joins TRBV27 and TRBJ2-1, with 10 bases fitting TRBD2. J was trimmed by 8 bases and V by 4 bases; bases with no gene match: 5. Per the germline V gene, CDR1 is MNHEY and CDR2 is SMNVEV (reference sequence). The CDR3 extends over 14 amino acids. DNA for the CDR3: TGTGCCAGCAGTTCCAGACTAGCGGGCGATGAGCAGTTCTTC. It is translated as CASSSRLAGDEQFF.

This clone was found many times. This sequence joins TRBV5-1 and TRBJ2-3, with D perhaps TRBD1 (6 bases). The CDR3 extends over 13 amino acids. In germline, CDR1 is SGHRS, CDR2 YFSETQ. Trimming removed 5 bases from V and 2 bases from J, with 9 bases in between. The CDR3 DNA follows: TGCGCCAGCAGGCAGGGGTCCACAGATACGCAGTATTTT. It is translated as CASRQGSTDTQYF.